Reported below is one T cell receptor beta chain. Sequencing was performed with immunoSEQ multiplex PCR; in TCRdb, only in-frame clones are kept and a portion is missing. The sample contains about 55,000 clones, roughly 87% of which appear only once. The sample is drawn from a study of blood T cell repertoires in COVID-19. Background on the study: Sources were T cells, B-cell-depleted T cells, or PBMCs; the material itself was cDNA or gDNA.

Enrollment of patients from Seattle took place during active infection, with longitudinal follow-up. The origin of this receptor is a man aged 35-49 years with COVID-19, enrolled during active disease. Sample: peripheral blood.

The CDR3 loop is CASSPPTSGAQETQYF. CDR3 bases: TGTGCCAGCTCACCACCGACTAGCGGGGCACAAGAGACCCAGTACTTC. The V call is TRBV18, the J call TRBJ2-5, with 11 positions matching TRBD2. V lost 0 bases to trimming and J lost 2 bases; unmatched junction nucleotides: 2. The germline V gene encodes CDR1 KGHSH and CDR2 LQKENI. The CDR3 is 16 residues long.